These 21 T cell receptor beta chains came from one sample sequenced in a study of shared clonotypes between healthy human individuals. Libraries were prepared by immunoSEQ multiplex PCR; TCRdb keeps only in-frame clonotypes and omits some of them. The profile shows 2 million to 3 million clones, more than 85% of them singletons. The specimen sequenced was naive CD4+ T cells from PBMCs. As for subset: CD45RA+ positively selected. The source of these receptors is a man aged 18-30 years in good health. Some clones in this sample may be carry-over from other donors' samples.

The rearrangement joins TRBV28 to TRBJ1-2; D unclear. CDR3 length equals 11 residues. The V gene's germline CDR1 is MDHEN and CDR2 SYDVKM. V lost 10 bases and J lost 3, with 9 bases in between. Here the CDR3 DNA reads TGTGCCACCGGGCGAGACTATGGCTACACCTTC. Translating gives CATGRDYGYTF.

This clone appeared a few times. The chain uses TRBV2 and TRBJ2-2; TRBD2 might be the D (5 bases). This CDR3 has 13 residues. CDR1 and CDR2 from the germline V gene are SNHLY and FYNNEI. V lost 4 bases to trimming and J lost 4 bases, with 7 bases between them. The CDR3 sequence is CASSVSVTGELFF. Here the CDR3 DNA reads TGTGCCAGCAGTGTTAGCGTCACCGGGGAGCTGTTTTTT. Drawing the rest from reference TRBV2 and TRBJ2-2, the complete variable domain is EPEVTQTPSHQVTQMGQEVILRCVPISNHLYFYWYRQILGQKVEFLVSFYNNEISEKSEIFDDQFSVERPDGSNFTLKIRSTKLEDSAMYFCASSVSVTGELFFGEGSRLTVL.

The V call is TRBV7-2, the J call TRBJ1-2; a weak D match, TRBD1 (5 bases). This CDR3 spans 12 amino acids. The V and J ends lost 7 bases and 8 bases respectively, with 14 bases between them. Germline V gene data show CDR1 as SGHTA and CDR2 as FQGNSA. The CDR3 here is CASTTGSGGYTF. CDR3 nucleotide sequence: TGTGCCAGCACTACGGGGTCAGGGGGCTACACCTTC.

Only one count was recorded for this clone. CDR3 sequence: CASSSAGQGGTEAFF. The CDR3 nucleotides are TGTGCCAGCAGTTCAGCCGGACAGGGTGGCACTGAAGCTTTCTTT. The rearrangement joins TRBV28 to TRBJ1-1, with TRBD1 matching 8 bases. CDR1 is MDHEN and CDR2 is SYDVKM in the germline V gene. V was clipped by 4 bases and J by 4 bases; unmatched bases: 8. The length of the CDR3 is 15 residues.

This chain joins TRBV6-1 and TRBJ2-1; 10 bases map to TRBD2. The V gene end was trimmed by 3 bases and the J gene end by 9 bases; junction bases not matched to a gene: 11. The germline CDR1 and CDR2 sequences are MNHNS and SASEGT. The length of the CDR3 is 16 residues. The CDR3 region is CASSDPRLAGVTEQFF. DNA for the CDR3: TGTGCCAGCAGTGATCCCCGGCTAGCGGGAGTGACTGAGCAGTTCTTC.

The chain carries TRBV6-6 and TRBJ2-7; D perhaps matches TRBD1 (5 bases). The V and J ends lost 6 bases and 3 bases respectively, with 15 bases between them. Germline V gives CDR1 MNHNY, CDR2 SVGAGI (reference sequence). The CDR3 sequence is 14 residues long. This CDR3 is CASSGPGQIYEQYF. The CDR3 DNA is TGTGCCAGCAGCGGCCCAGGACAAATCTACGAGCAGTACTTC.

This rearrangement joins TRBV11-2 to TRBJ1-1; the match to TRBD1 covers 10 bases. V shed 5 bases and J 1 base; nucleotides not matched to a gene: 10. The length of the CDR3 is 17 residues. Per germline, CDR1 SGHAT and CDR2 FQNNGV. DNA of the CDR3: TGTGCCAGCAGCCTAGGAGGGGGGACAGGGGCGAACACTGAAGCTTTCTTT. It is translated as CASSLGGGTGANTEAFF. Drawing the rest from reference TRBV11-2 and TRBJ1-1, the complete variable domain is EAGVAQSPRYKIIEKRQSVAFWCNPISGHATLYWYQQILGQGPKLLIQFQNNGVVDDSQLPKDRFSAERLKGVDSTLKIQPAKLEDSAVYLCASSLGGGTGANTEAFFGQGTRLTVV.

V gene TRBV10-2 combines with J gene TRBJ1-2, with D perhaps TRBD1 (6 bases). CDR3 length: 15 amino acids. Per the germline V gene, CDR1 is WSHSY and CDR2 is SAAADI. V was pared by 3 bases and J by 9 bases, with 20 bases between. DNA for the CDR3: TGCGCCAGCAGTGACCCACAACTCGCGGGGGCCAGCTACACCTTC. This translates into CASSDPQLAGASYTF.

The chain recombines TRBV4-2 with TRBJ2-5; TRBD2 might be the D (6 bases). With the DNA end fitting TRBJ2-7 better, the J assignment may be wrong. Germline V lookup: CDR1 LGHNA, CDR2 YNFKEQ. This CDR3 has 15 residues. The CDR3 here is CASSQDTGRSYEQYF. The CDR3 DNA follows: TGTGCCAGCAGCCAAGATACGGGGAGGTCCTACGAGCAGTACTTC.

With regard to this clone: This CDR3 is also generated by other DNA sequences in the sample. The CDR3 bases are TGTGCCAGCTCACCAGGACGGAACACTGAAGCTTTCTTT. This translates into CASSPGRNTEAFF. The genes are TRBV18 and TRBJ1-1; no definite D call. The germline V and J ends were trimmed by 2 bases and 1 base, with 5 bases remaining between them. This CDR3 is built from 13 residues. Germline V gives CDR1 KGHSH, CDR2 LQKENI.

In its sample, this clone was seen once. CDR3 region: CASRRGRTEAFF. CDR3 sequence (DNA): TGTGCCAGCCGCAGGGGAAGGACTGAAGCTTTCTTT. The rearrangement joins TRBV6-1 to TRBJ1-1, with a tentative D call TRBD1 (6 bases). CDR1 and CDR2 from the germline V gene are MNHNS and SASEGT. The CDR3 consists of 12 residues. V lost 8 bases and J lost 5, with 12 bases in between.

The chain joins TRBV4-2 to TRBJ2-2, with a weak D call TRBD1 (6 bases). Trimming pared 2 bases from V and 2 bases from J, leaving 15 bases between. Germline V gene lookup returns CDR1 LGHNA and CDR2 YNFKEQ. The CDR3 spans 17 residues. CDR3 sequence: CASSQKAYRDNTGELFF. The DNA of the CDR3 is TGTGCCAGCAGCCAAAAAGCCTACAGGGATAACACCGGGGAGCTGTTTTTT.

The CDR3 nucleotides read TGTGCCAGCAGCTTGGGGAGTCTAGACCCGTACGAGCAGTACTTC. This codes for CASSLGSLDPYEQYF. The rearrangement links TRBV11-1 to TRBJ2-7, with D possibly matching TRBD2 (5 bases). CDR1 SGHAT and CDR2 FQDESV come from the germline V gene (reference sequence). V lost 3 bases and J 4 bases, leaving 16 bases between the germline ends. There are 15 residues in the CDR3.

V and J are TRBV28 and TRBJ2-1; TRBD1 agrees at 10 bases. CDR1 is MDHEN and CDR2 is SYDVKM in the germline V gene. Unmatched junction bases numbered 13, after V lost 8 bases and J lost 9 bases. The CDR3 runs to 15 residues. The CDR3 region has the DNA TGTGCCAGCTCCTTGTGGGACAGGGGTGTTGGTGAGCAGTTCTTC. Translating gives CASSLWDRGVGEQFF. Variable domain in full (rest from reference TRBV28 and TRBJ2-1): DVKVTQSSRYLVKRTGEKVFLECVQDMDHENMFWYRQDPGLGLRLIYFSYDVKMKEKGDIPEGYSVSREKKERFSLILESASTNQTSMYLCASSLWDRGVGEQFFGPGTRLTVL.

The genes are TRBV30 and TRBJ2-7; TRBD2 aligns across 9 bases. The V segment lost 4 bases and the J segment 7 bases; nucleotides outside the gene matches: 11. Germline V gene sequence: CDR1 GTSNPN, CDR2 SVGIG (reference sequence). This CDR3 contains 14 residues. The CDR3 spells CAWTRIQAGGEQYF. CDR3 nucleotide sequence: TGTGCCTGGACCCGGATCCAAGCGGGAGGTGAGCAGTACTTC.

The V call is TRBV5-6, the J call TRBJ2-1, with 7 bases fitting TRBD1. The ends lost 0 bases at V and 9 bases at J; junction bases unmatched: 15. The CDR3 is 17 amino acids. The germline CDR1 and CDR2 sequences are SGHDT and YYEEEE. DNA of the CDR3: TGTGCCAGCAGCTTGGCCTCTGGAACAGGGGTAGGCTTTGAGCAGTTCTTC. This encodes CASSLASGTGVGFEQFF.

The V and J genes are TRBV7-2 and TRBJ2-7; possibly TRBD2 for D (6 bases). The CDR3 runs 15 residues. V was shortened by 5 bases and J by 0 bases, with 14 bases between the two germline ends. Per the germline V gene, CDR1 is SGHTA and CDR2 is FQGNSA. The CDR3 DNA sequence: TGTGCCAGCAGCCTTGCGGCGGGGCGCTCCTACGAGCAGTACTTC. Translating gives CASSLAAGRSYEQYF.

The chain is built from TRBV6-1 and TRBJ1-2; 8 nucleotides line up with TRBD1. With V trimmed by 6 bases and J by 9 bases, 15 bases remained unmatched. The CDR3 contains 15 residues. Per the germline V gene, CDR1 is MNHNS and CDR2 is SASEGT. CDR3 residues: CASSPRQGTYLSYTF. Written as DNA, the CDR3 is TGTGCCAGCAGCCCACGACAGGGGACGTACCTTAGCTACACCTTC.

The chain has TRBV5-1 and TRBJ1-5; 9 nucleotides align to TRBD1. Per the germline V gene, CDR1 is SGHRS and CDR2 is YFSETQ. Trimming at V came to 0 bases and at J to 10 bases, leaving 8 bases not matched to a gene. The CDR3 contains 15 residues. The CDR3 sequence is CASSLGDREGGPQHF. Here the CDR3 DNA reads TGCGCCAGCAGCTTGGGGGACAGGGAAGGAGGACCCCAGCATTTT.

This chain links TRBV27 with TRBJ2-7; 7 bases agree with TRBD1. This CDR3 region has 14 residues. V lost 8 bases, J lost 3 bases, and 10 bases stayed unmatched. Germline V CDR1 and CDR2: MNHEY, SMNVEV (reference sequence). Here the CDR3 reads CASSPTGLGYEQYF. The CDR3 bases are TGTGCCAGCTCGCCGACAGGGCTCGGCTACGAGCAGTACTTC.

About this clone: Other DNA sequences in the same sample also yield this CDR3. V and J are TRBV30 and TRBJ1-2, with TRBD1 matching 8 bases. The trim removed 1 base at V and 7 bases at J, leaving 5 bases unmatched. Germline V gives CDR1 GTSNPN, CDR2 SVGIG (reference sequence). CDR3 length: 13 residues. The CDR3 loop reads CAWSAGQGLGYTF. The CDR3 DNA is TGTGCCTGGAGTGCCGGACAGGGTCTTGGCTACACCTTC.